This passage covers 2 T cell receptor beta chains from one sample sequenced in a study of cytomegalovirus exposure and HLA in healthy donors. The PCR used 60 Vbeta and 13 Jbeta primers. Assay: immunoSEQ multiplex PCR; the TCRdb copy retains only in-frame clones and omits some. In the table there are around 140,000 clones, approximately 80% of which are singletons. Sequencing was carried out using PBMCs. The receptors originated from a woman aged 60 to 75 in good health and CMV-seronegative.

The chain joins TRBV10-3 to TRBJ1-4, with D tentatively TRBD1 (6 bases). Germline V gene data show CDR1 as ENHRY and CDR2 as SYGVKD. The CDR3 spans 16 residues. V was cut by 6 bases and J by 3 bases, with 17 bases left in between. The CDR3 bases are TGTGCCATCAGCCCTGGGGGGGCCAAGGCTAATGAAAAACTGTTTTTT. Residues: CAISPGGAKANEKLFF.

V is TRBV5-6 and J is TRBJ2-7; D is possibly TRBD1 (6 bases). This CDR3 spans 14 amino acids. Per the germline V gene, CDR1 is SGHDT and CDR2 is YYEEEE. V was clipped by 4 bases and J by 5 bases, with 16 bases between them. This chain's CDR3 is CASSAYRALDEQYF. For the CDR3, the DNA is TGTGCCAGCAGCGCCTACAGGGCGTTGGACGAGCAGTACTTC.